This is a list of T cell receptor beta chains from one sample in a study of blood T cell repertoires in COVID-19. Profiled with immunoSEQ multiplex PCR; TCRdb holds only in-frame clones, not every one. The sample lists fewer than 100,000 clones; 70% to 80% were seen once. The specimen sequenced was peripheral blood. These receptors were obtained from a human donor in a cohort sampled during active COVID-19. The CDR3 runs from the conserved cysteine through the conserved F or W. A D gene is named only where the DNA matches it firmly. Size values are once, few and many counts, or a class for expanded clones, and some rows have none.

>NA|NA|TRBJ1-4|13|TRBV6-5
CASRDTGGRKLFF
TGTGCCAGCAGGGACACCGGGGGGAGAAAACTGTTTTTT
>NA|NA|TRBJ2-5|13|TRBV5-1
CASSFGTQETQYF
TGCGCCAGCAGCTTCGGGACACAAGAGACCCAGTACTTC
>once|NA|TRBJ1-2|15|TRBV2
CASSAQGTPIYGYTF
TGTGCCAGCAGTGCCCAGGGGACCCCCATCTATGGCTACACCTTC
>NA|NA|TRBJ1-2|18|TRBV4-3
CASSQDWGGSGSNYGYTF
TGCGCCAGCAGCCAAGATTGGGGGGGTTCGGGGTCTAACTATGGCTACACCTTC
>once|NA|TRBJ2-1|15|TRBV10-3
CAITPGVARQSEQFF
TGTGCCATCACACCTGGGGTAGCGCGACAAAGTGAGCAGTTCTTC
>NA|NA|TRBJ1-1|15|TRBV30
CAWSAPHRGRTEAFF
TGTGCCTGGAGTGCCCCCCATCGAGGGAGGACTGAAGCTTTCTTT
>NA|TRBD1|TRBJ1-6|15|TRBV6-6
CASSPPTGVDSPLHF
TGTGCCAGCAGTCCTCCGACAGGGGTGGACTCACCCCTCCACTTT
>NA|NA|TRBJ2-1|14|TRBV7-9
CASSLRDNYNEQFF
TGTGCCAGCAGCTTACGGGACAACTACAATGAGCAGTTCTTC
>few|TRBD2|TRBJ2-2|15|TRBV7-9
CASSSIAGVRGELFF
TGTGCCAGCAGTTCCATAGCGGGAGTGCGCGGGGAGCTGTTTTTT
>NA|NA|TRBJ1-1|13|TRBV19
CASSQQGGTEAFF
TGTGCCAGTAGTCAACAGGGAGGGACTGAAGCTTTCTTT
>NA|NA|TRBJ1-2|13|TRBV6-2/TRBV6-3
CASSSSGGYGYTF
TGTGCCAGCAGTTCCTCCGGGGGCTATGGCTACACCTTC
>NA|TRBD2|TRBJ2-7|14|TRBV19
CASSIQSGSYEQYF
TGTGCCAGTAGTATCCAAAGCGGGAGCTACGAGCAGTACTTC
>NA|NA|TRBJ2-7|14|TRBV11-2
CASSPGTGGYEQYF
TGTGCCAGCAGCCCCGGGACCGGGGGCTACGAGCAGTACTTC
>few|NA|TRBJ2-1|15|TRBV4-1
CASSPGRGNYNEQFF
TGCGCCAGCAGCCCGGGACGGGGGAACTACAATGAGCAGTTCTTC
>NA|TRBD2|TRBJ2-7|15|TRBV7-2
CASSLQWLAGYEQYF
TGTGCCAGCAGCTTACAATGGCTAGCGGGCTACGAGCAGTACTTC
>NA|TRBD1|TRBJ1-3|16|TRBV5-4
CASSPGQARSGNTIYF
TGTGCCAGCAGCCCGGGACAGGCCCGCTCTGGAAACACCATATATTTT
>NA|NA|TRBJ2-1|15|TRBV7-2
CASSLDRALGDEQFF
TGTGCCAGCAGCTTAGACAGGGCGCTTGGGGATGAGCAGTTCTTC
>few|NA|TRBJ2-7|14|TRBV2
CASSDQATYYEQYF
TGTGCCAGCAGTGACCAGGCGACATATTACGAGCAGTACTTC
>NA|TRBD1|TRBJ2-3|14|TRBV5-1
CASSPRQGPDTQYF
TGCGCCAGCAGCCCCAGACAGGGCCCAGATACGCAGTATTTT
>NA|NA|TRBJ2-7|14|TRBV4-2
CASSQQDNSYEQYF
TGTGCCAGCAGCCAGCAGGACAATTCCTACGAGCAGTACTTC
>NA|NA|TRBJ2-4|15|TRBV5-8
CASTEGELAKNIQYF
TGTGCCAGCACCGAGGGGGAACTAGCCAAAAACATTCAGTACTTC
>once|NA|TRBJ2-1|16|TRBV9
CASSASGSDQGNEQFF
TGTGCCAGCAGCGCGAGCGGTAGCGACCAGGGGAATGAGCAGTTCTTC
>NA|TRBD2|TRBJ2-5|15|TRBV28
CASSHSAGGQETQYF
TGTGCCAGCAGCCATTCAGCGGGAGGACAAGAGACCCAGTACTTC
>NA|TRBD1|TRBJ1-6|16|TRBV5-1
CASSLRGQGRNSPLHF
TGCGCCAGCAGCCTTCGGGGACAGGGGAGAAATTCACCCCTCCACTTT